Listed below are T cell receptor beta chains from one sample, sequenced in a study of blood T cell repertoires in COVID-19. Assay used: immunoSEQ multiplex PCR; TCRdb lists only in-frame clones, some missing. The table records 150,000 or so clones, 70% to 90% of them present only once. The source material was peripheral blood. The source of these receptors is a man aged 45-65 years with active or convalescent COVID-19. Both conserved end residues are part of each CDR3. A D gene is named only where the DNA matches it firmly. Size values are once, few and many counts, or a class for expanded clones, and some rows have none.

TRBD1	-	TRBJ1-6	TRBV27	TGTGCCAGCAGTACAGGACAGGGGGATAATTCACCCCTCCACTTT	CASSTGQGDNSPLHF
TRBD1	-	TRBJ1-3	TRBV27	TGTGCCAGCAGACCTTTCCACAGGGGAGAGGGAAACACCATATATTTT	CASRPFHRGEGNTIYF
-	-	TRBJ2-5	TRBV11-2	TGTGCCAGCAGCTTAGCCCAGGGCGGGGTAGGTCGGGAGACCCAGTACTTC	CASSLAQGGVGRETQYF
TRBD2	-	TRBJ2-7	TRBV4-3	TGCGCCAGCAGCCAAGAGGGACTAGCCCCCGAGCAGTACTTC	CASSQEGLAPEQYF
TRBD2	-	TRBJ2-5	TRBV7-6	TGTGCCAGCATGCCCGTTCTAGCGGGAGTCGAGACCCAGTACTTC	CASMPVLAGVETQYF
-	-	TRBJ2-6	TRBV21-1	TGTGCCAGCAGCAAAACCCGGCAGGGCAGCTCTGGGGCCAACGTCCTGACTTTC	CASSKTRQGSSGANVLTF
-	-	TRBJ1-4	TRBV6-5	TGTGCCAGCAGACAAACGCTTGCAACTAATGAAAAACTGTTTTTT	CASRQTLATNEKLFF
-	-	TRBJ2-1	TRBV5-8	TGTGCCAGCAGCCCGGTGTACTATGAGCAGTTCTTC	CASSPVYYEQFF
-	-	TRBJ1-3	TRBV7-9	TGTGCCAGCAGCTTAGCGCAACAGATCTCTGGAAACACCATATATTTT	CASSLAQQISGNTIYF
-	few	TRBJ1-5	TRBV6-1	TGTGCCAGCAGTGAAGATTTAGGCGGGCCCCAGCATTTT	CASSEDLGGPQHF
TRBD1	-	TRBJ2-7	TRBV15	TGTGCCACCAGCACCCATCCCGGGACAGGTGTTAACGAGCAGTACTTC	CATSTHPGTGVNEQYF
-	-	TRBJ2-2	TRBV9	TGTGCCAGCAGCGTAGGTAATAAACTACCCTACGTAAGAACCGGGGAGCTGTTTTTT	CASSVGNKLPYVRTGELFF
-	-	TRBJ1-5	TRBV27	TGTGCCAGCAGTCCAAGGACAGTTAACAATCAGCCCCAGCATTTT	CASSPRTVNNQPQHF
-	once	TRBJ1-2	TRBV29-1	TGCAGCGTTGTCGGACAGAGATTCACGGCTAACTATGGCTACACCTTC	CSVVGQRFTANYGYTF
-	-	TRBJ1-1	TRBV2	TGTGCCAGCAGCGAAACCGGGAGGAACACTGAAGCTTTCTTT	CASSETGRNTEAFF
-	-	TRBJ2-1	TRBV19	TGTGCCAGTAGCCCCCCGGGGAGGCCCTACAATGAGCAGTTCTTC	CASSPPGRPYNEQFF
TRBD2	-	TRBJ2-7	TRBV7-2	TGTGCCAGCAGCTTAGTCCTCCGGGAGGCCGAGCAGTACTTC	CASSLVLREAEQYF
-	few	TRBJ1-1	TRBV19	TGTGCCAGTAGTATAGACGGTCGGAGGACTGAAGCTTTCTTT	CASSIDGRRTEAFF